This TCR beta chain was sequenced in a study of blood T cell repertoires in COVID-19. Turning to the study itself: The cDNA or gDNA used as material had been derived from T cells, B-cell-depleted T cells, or PBMCs.

Enrollees, 18 to 89 years old, lived in 24 US areas. Each participant's cohort was designated according to participant-reported clinical history. The CDR3 is 13 residues long. Germline V gives CDR1 SQVTM, CDR2 ANQGSEA. The V and J ends lost 4 bases and 0 bases respectively, with 6 bases between them. Assay: immunoSEQ multiplex PCR; the TCRdb copy retains only in-frame clones and omits some. The sample has over 150,000 clones, about 90% seen once. The genes are TRBV29-1 and TRBJ2-2, with TRBD2 as a possible D gene (5 bases). The sequenced sample consisted of PBMCs or T cells enriched from blood (not recorded which). The TCR was taken from a woman in her 50s who had recovered from COVID-19. Written as DNA, the CDR3 is TGCAGCGTTGGGCGGGCGAACACCGGGGAGCTGTTTTTT. This translates into CSVGRANTGELFF.